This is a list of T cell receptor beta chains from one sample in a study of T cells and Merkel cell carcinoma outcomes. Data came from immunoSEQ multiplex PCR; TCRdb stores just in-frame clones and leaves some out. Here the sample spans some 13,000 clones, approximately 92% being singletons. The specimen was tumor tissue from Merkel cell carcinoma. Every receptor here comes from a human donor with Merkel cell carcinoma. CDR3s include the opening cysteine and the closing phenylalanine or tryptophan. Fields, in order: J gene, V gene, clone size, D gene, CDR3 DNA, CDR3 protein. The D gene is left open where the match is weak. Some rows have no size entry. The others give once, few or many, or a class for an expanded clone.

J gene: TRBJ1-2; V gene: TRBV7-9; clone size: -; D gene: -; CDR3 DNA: TGTGCCAGCAGCTTAGCGGTCCAGTTAGGTGGCTACACCTTC; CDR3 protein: CASSLAVQLGGYTF
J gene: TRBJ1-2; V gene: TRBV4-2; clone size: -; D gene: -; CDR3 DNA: TGTGCTAGCAGCCAAGTCCAAGAGGGAGTCAATGGCTACACCTTC; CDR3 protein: CASSQVQEGVNGYTF
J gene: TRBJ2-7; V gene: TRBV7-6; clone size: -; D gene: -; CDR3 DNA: TGTGCCAGCAGCCCGGGACCGAACTACGAGCAGTACTTC; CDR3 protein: CASSPGPNYEQYF
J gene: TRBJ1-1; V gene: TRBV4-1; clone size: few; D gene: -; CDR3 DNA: TGCGCCAGCAGCCAAGTCTCGGGCCCATCGAACACTGAAGCTTTCTTT; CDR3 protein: CASSQVSGPSNTEAFF
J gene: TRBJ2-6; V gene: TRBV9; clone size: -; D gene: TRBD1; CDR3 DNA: TGTGCCAGCAGCGCGACAGGGGGAGGGGGATCTGGGGCCAACGTCCTGACTTTC; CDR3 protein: CASSATGGGGSGANVLTF
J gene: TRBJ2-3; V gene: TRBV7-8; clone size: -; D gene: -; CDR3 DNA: TGTGCCAGCAGCTTCCTAGTCCAAGATACGCAGTATTTT; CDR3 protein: CASSFLVQDTQYF
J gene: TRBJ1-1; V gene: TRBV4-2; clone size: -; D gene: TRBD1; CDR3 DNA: TGTGCCAGCAGTCAAGTGGCCAGGGGGCATGGTGAAGCTTTCTTT; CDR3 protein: CASSQVARGHGEAFF
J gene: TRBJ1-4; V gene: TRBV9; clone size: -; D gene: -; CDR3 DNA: TGTGCCAGCAGCCCCGGGGGAGGCAGACTAAATGAAAAACTGTTTTTT; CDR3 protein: CASSPGGGRLNEKLFF
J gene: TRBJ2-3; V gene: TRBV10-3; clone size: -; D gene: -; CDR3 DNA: TGTGCCATCAGTGACGGCACAGATACGCAGTATTTT; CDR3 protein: CAISDGTDTQYF
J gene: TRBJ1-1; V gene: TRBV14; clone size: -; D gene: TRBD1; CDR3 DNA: TGTGCCAGCAGTTCGGGACAGTACAACACTGAAGCTTTCTTT; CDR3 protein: CASSSGQYNTEAFF
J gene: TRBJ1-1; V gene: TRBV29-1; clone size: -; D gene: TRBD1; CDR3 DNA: TGCAGCGGATGGGGGACAGGATCGAACACTGAAGCTTTCTTT; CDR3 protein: CSGWGTGSNTEAFF
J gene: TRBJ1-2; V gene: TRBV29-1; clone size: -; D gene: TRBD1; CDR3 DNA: TGCAGCGCCGCGACAGGGGGCTATGGCTACACCTTC; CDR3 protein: CSAATGGYGYTF
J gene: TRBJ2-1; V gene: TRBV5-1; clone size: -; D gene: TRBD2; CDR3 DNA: TGCGCCAGCAGCTGGACTCTAGCGGGAGAGTACAATGAGCAGTTCTTC; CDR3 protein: CASSWTLAGEYNEQFF
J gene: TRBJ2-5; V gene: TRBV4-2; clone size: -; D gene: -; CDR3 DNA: TGTGCCAGTAGCCAAGGAGATCAGTCGATGGAGACCCAGTACTTC; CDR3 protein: CASSQGDQSMETQYF
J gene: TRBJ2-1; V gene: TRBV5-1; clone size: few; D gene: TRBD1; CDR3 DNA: TGCGCCAGCAGCTTGGGGGACAGTCAAACCTACAATGAGCAGTTCTTC; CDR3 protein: CASSLGDSQTYNEQFF
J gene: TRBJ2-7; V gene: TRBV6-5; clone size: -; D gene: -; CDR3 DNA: TGTGCCAGCAGGAGGTCAGGGATACACGAGCAGTACTTC; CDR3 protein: CASRRSGIHEQYF
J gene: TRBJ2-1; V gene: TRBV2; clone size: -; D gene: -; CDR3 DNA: TGTGCCAGCAGTGACCGACAGCCTCAGCAGTTCTTC; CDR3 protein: CASSDRQPQQFF
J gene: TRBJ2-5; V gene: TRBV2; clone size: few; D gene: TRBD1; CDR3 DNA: TGTGCCAGCAGGGCGGGACAGGGGATCGGAGAGACCCAGTACTTC; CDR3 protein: CASRAGQGIGETQYF
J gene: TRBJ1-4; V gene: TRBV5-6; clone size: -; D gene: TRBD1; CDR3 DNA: TGTGCCAGCAGCCGCACAGGGGGCGCGGGGGAAAAACTGTTTTTT; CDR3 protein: CASSRTGGAGEKLFF
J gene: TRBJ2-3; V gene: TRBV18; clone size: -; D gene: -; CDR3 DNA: TGTGCCAGCTCACCACCGAGGGGCTCGCCAACCGCAGATACGCAGTATTTT; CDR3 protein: CASSPPRGSPTADTQYF
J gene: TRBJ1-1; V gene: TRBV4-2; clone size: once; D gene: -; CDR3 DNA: TGTGCCAGCAGCCAAGGTCCGAGAACTGAAGCTTTCTTT; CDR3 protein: CASSQGPRTEAFF
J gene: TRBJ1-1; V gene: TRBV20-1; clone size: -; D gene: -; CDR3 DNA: TGCAGTGCTAGATCGAACACTGAAGCTTTCTTT; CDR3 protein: CSARSNTEAFF
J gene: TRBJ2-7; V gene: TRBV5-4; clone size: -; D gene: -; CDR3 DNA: TGTGCCAGCAGCTCCCGGGACGGCTACTACGAGCAGTACTTC; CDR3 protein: CASSSRDGYYEQYF
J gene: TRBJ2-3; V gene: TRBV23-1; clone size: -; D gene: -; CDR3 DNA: TGCGCCAGCAGTCAGGGTGCAAAGCGCAAGACAGATACGCAGTATTTT; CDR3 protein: CASSQGAKRKTDTQYF
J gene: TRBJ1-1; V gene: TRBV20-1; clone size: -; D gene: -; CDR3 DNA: TGCAGTGCTAGACGGTCGGCTGAAGCTTTCTTT; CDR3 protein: CSARRSAEAFF
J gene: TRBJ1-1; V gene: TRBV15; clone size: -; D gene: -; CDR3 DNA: TGTGCCACCAGCAGAGATCTGGGGGGCACTGAAGCTTTCTTT; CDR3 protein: CATSRDLGGTEAFF
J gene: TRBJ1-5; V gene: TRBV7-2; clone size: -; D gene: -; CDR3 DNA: TGTGCCAGCAGCTTAATGCTCACAGGACCCCAGCATTTT; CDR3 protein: CASSLMLTGPQHF
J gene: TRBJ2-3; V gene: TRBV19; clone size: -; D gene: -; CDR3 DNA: TGTGCCAGGAAGGAGGATTGTGCGACAACTAGCACAGATACGCAGTATTTT; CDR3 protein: CARKEDCATTSTDTQYF
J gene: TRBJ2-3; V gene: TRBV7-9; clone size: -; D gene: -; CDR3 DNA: TGTGCCAGCAGCACCATCCCCTCCGGCAGACCCGAAAGCACAGATACGCAGTATTTT; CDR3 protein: CASSTIPSGRPESTDTQYF
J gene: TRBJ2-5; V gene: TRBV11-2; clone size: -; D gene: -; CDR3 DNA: TGTGCCAGCAGCTTAGATCGAGAGACCCAGTACTTC; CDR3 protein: CASSLDRETQYF
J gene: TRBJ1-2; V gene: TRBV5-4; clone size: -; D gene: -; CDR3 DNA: TGTGCCAGCAGCTCCCCGCAGGGCGACTATGGCTACACCTTC; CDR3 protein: CASSSPQGDYGYTF
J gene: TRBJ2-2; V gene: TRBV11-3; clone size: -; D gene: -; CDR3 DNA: TGTGCCAGCACCCGGGAGGGGGCTGGGGGGGAGCTGTTTTTT; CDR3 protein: CASTREGAGGELFF
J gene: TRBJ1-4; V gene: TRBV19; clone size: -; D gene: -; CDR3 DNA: TGTGCCAGTAGTATGAACGGGGGAGGCGAAAAACTGTTTTTT; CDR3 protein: CASSMNGGGEKLFF
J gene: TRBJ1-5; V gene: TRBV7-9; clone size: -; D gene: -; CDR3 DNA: TGTGCCAGCAGCCCCCCAGGGGTGGGTCAGCCCCAGCATTTT; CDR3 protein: CASSPPGVGQPQHF
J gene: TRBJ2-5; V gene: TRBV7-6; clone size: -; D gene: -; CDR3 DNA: TGTGCCAGCAGCCATGGGAGGGGGGAGGCCCAGTACTTC; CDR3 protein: CASSHGRGEAQYF
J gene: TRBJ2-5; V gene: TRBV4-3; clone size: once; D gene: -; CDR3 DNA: TGCGCCAGCAGCCTACCTCAGGTGTACCAAGAGACCCAGTACTTC; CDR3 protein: CASSLPQVYQETQYF
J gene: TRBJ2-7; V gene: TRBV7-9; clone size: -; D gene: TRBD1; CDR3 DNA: TGTGCCAGCAGCGCTCGGGACAGGGTCCACGAGCAGTACTTC; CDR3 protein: CASSARDRVHEQYF
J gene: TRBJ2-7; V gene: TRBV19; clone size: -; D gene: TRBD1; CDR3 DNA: TGTGCCAGTAGTGTCCGGGACAGGGAGGGCTACGAGCAGTACTTC; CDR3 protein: CASSVRDREGYEQYF
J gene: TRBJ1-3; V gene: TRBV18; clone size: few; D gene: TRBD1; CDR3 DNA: TGTGCCAGCTCACCCACAACCTCTCCCGGGACAGGGGACACCATATATTTT; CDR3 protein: CASSPTTSPGTGDTIYF
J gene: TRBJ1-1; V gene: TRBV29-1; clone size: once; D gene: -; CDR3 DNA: TGCAGCGTAGACAGCGAAGGTAATTCCGAGGAAGCTTTCTTT; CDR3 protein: CSVDSEGNSEEAFF
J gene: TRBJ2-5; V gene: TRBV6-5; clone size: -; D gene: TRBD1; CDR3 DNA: TGTGCCAGCAGCCCCGGGACAGGCCCGCAAGAGACCCAGTACTTC; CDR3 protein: CASSPGTGPQETQYF
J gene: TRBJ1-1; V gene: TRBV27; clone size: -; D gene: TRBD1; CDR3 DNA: TGTGCCACGCTGACGACAGGGAGAACTGAAGCTTTCTTT; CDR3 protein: CATLTTGRTEAFF
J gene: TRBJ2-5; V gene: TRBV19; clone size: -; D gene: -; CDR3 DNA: TGTGCCAGTAGCCAGGCGGAGACCCAGTACTTC; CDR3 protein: CASSQAETQYF
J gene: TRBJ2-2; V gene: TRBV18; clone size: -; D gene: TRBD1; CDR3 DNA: TGTGCCAGCTCACCGCGCCTTTTTGGACAGGGGAACACCGGGGAGCTGTTTTTT; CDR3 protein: CASSPRLFGQGNTGELFF
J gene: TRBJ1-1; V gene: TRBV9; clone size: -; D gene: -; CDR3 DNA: TGTGCCAGCAGCGCCTATCAACAGGGGAACACTGAAGCTTTCTTT; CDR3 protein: CASSAYQQGNTEAFF
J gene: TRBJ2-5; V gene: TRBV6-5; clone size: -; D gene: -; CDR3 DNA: TGTGCCAGCAGTTACGACAGGAGGAAAGAGACCCAGTACTTC; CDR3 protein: CASSYDRRKETQYF
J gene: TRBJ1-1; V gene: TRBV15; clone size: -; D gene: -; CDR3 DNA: TGTGCCACCAGCAGAGAGGCCCCGAAGTCGGGCACTGAAGCTTTCTTT; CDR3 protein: CATSREAPKSGTEAFF
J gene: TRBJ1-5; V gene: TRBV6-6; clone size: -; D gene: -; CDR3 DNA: TGTGCCAGCAGTTACTCTTCGGGGGATTGGAATCAGCCCCAGCATTTT; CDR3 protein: CASSYSSGDWNQPQHF
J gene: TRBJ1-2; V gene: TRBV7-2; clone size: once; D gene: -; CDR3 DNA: TGTGCCAGCAGCCCCCGACAGAATTACTATGGCTACACCTTC; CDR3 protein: CASSPRQNYYGYTF
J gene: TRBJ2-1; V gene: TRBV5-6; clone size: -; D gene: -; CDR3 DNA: TGTGCCAGCAGCTTGAGGGGTGAGCAGTTCTTC; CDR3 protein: CASSLRGEQFF
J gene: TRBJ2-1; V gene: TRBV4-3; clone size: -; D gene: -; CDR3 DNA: TGCGCCAGCAGCCCGGCCTGGGACCCTGACAATGAGCAGTTCTTC; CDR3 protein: CASSPAWDPDNEQFF
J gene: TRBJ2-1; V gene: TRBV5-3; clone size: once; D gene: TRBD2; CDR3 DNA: TGTGCCAGAAGCACCGATTGGACTAGCGGACCCGGCTTCCCCTCCTACAATGAGCAGTTCTTC; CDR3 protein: CARSTDWTSGPGFPSYNEQFF
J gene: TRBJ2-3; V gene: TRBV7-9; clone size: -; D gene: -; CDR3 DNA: TGTGCCAGCAGCCACCCCAAGGCTAGCGATCAGACCGATACGCAGTATTTT; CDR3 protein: CASSHPKASDQTDTQYF
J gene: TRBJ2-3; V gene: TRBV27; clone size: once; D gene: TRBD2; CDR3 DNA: TGTGCCAGCAGTTTCCGGGGGGAGAACGCGGATACGCAGTATTTT; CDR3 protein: CASSFRGENADTQYF